This T cell receptor beta chain is from a study of cytomegalovirus exposure and HLA in healthy donors. The CDR3 is made up of 13 amino acids. The V gene's germline CDR1 is SGHVS and CDR2 FNYEAQ. The V gene lost 4 bases and the J gene lost 0 bases, with 7 bases spanning the gap. In the PCR, 60 Vbeta and 13 Jbeta primers were used. Libraries were prepared by immunoSEQ multiplex PCR; TCRdb keeps only in-frame clonotypes and omits some of them. The specimen's table records 70,000 to 90,000 clones. Specimen: PBMCs. The V and J genes are TRBV7-6 and TRBJ2-7, with no clear D. The clonotype originates from a man between 18 and 29 years old in good health and CMV-seropositive. DNA for the CDR3: TGTGCCAGCAGCTCCTCAGACTCCTACGAGCAGTACTTC. Translation gives CASSSSDSYEQYF. The whole variable domain, filled in from reference TRBV7-6 and TRBJ2-7, reads GAGVSQSPRYKVTKRGQDVALRCDPISGHVSLYWYRQALGQGPEFLTYFNYEAQQDKSGLPNDRFSAERPEGSISTLTIQRTEQRDSAMYRCASSSSDSYEQYFGPGTRLTVT.